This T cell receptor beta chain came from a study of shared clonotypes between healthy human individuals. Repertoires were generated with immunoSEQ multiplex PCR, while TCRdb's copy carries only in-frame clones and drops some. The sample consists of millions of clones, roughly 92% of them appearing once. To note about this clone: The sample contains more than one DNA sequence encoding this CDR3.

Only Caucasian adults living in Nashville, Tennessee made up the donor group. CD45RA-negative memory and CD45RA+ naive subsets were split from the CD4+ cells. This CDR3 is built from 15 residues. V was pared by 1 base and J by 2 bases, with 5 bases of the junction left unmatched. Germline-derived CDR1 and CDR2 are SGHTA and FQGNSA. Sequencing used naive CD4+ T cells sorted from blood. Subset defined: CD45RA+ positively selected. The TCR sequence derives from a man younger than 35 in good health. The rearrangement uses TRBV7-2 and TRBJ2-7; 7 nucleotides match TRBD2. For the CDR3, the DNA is TGTGCCAGCAGCTTAGGGGCTAGCGGAGCCTACGAGCAGTACTTC. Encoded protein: CASSLGASGAYEQYF. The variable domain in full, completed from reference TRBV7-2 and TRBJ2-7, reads GAGVSQSPSNKVTEKGKDVELRCDPISGHTALYWYRQSLGQGLEFLIYFQGNSAPDKSGLPSDRFSAERTGGSVSTLTIQRTQQEDSAVYLCASSLGASGAYEQYFGPGTRLTVT.